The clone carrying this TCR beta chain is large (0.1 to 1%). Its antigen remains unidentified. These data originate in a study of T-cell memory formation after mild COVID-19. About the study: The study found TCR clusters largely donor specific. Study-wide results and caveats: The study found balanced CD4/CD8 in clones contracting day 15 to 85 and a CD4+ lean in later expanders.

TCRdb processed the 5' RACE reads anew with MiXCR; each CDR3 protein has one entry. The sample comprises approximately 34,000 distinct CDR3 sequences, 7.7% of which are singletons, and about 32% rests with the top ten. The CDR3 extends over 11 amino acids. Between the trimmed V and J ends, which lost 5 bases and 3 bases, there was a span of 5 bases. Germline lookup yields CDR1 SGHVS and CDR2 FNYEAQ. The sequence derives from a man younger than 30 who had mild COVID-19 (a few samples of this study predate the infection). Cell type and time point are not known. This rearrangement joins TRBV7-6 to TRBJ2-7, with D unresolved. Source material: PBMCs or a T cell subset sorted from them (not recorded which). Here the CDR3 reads CASSPGYEQYF. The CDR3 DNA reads TGTGCCAGCAGCCCCGGCTACGAGCAGTACTTC.